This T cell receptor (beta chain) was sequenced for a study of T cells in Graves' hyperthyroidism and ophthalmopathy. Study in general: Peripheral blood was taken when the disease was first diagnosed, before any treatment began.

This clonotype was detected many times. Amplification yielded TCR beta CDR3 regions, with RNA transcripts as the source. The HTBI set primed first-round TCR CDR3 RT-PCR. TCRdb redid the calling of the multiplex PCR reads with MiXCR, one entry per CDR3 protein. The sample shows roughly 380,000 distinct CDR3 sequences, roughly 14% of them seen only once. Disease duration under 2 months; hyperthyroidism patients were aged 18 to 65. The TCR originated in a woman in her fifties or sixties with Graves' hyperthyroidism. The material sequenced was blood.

The CDR3 reads CSAKGQGGRATEAFF. Here the CDR3 DNA reads TGCAGTGCAAAAGGACAGGGCGGAAGGGCCACTGAAGCTTTCTTT. This sequence joins TRBV20-1 and TRBJ1-1; 8 bases map to TRBD1. The CDR3 length is 15 residues. Trimming cost V 6 bases and J 4 bases; bases outside gene matches: 13. Germline V lookup: CDR1 DFQATT, CDR2 SNEGSKA (reference sequence).